This T cell receptor beta chain is from a study of tumour-infiltrating T cells in Burkitt lymphoma. Overall study context: All epidemiological Burkitt lymphoma subtypes were represented in the cohort. Productive clonality predicted overall and progression-free survival.

The table lists this clone with a few counts. The antigen remains unidentified. Regarding the study as a whole: Several public clonotypes recurred in numerous Burkitt lymphoma patients.

Libraries were prepared by immunoSEQ multiplex PCR; TCRdb keeps only in-frame clonotypes and omits some of them. The sample contains more than 45,000 clones, roughly 31% of which appear only once. Trimming took off 4 bases at V and 1 base at J, with 11 bases between the two ends. Germline V CDR1 and CDR2: SGHNT, YYREEE (reference sequence). This CDR3 spans 14 amino acids. This receptor was obtained from a human donor with Burkitt lymphoma. The sample comprised tumor tissue. This chain connects TRBV5-4 to TRBJ1-1; D is undetermined. The CDR3 loop reads CASSLGSGNTEAFF. The CDR3 DNA is TGTGCCAGCAGCCTGGGGTCGGGGAACACTGAAGCTTTCTTT.